Given below is one TCR beta chain in context. The antigen is undetermined. Profiling relied on immunoSEQ multiplex PCR, and the TCRdb table lists in-frame clones only, not all of them. The data show 35,000 to 45,000 clones, 82% seen once. CDR1 and CDR2 from the germline V gene are LGHNT and FRNRAP. CDR3 length equals 14 residues. V lost 7 bases and J 0 bases, leaving 11 bases between the germline ends. Blood draws occurred at baseline, cycle 4 day 1, and cycle 7 day 1. These data come from a study of OX40 agonist ivuxolimab in advanced cancers. Overall study context: Therapy given before enrollment (anti-PD-1, anti-PD-L1 or anti-CTLA-4) was allowed, and over 35% had some.

General observations from the study: In the 0.1 to 3.0 mg/kg range, CD4+ and CD8+ blood T cells had expanded clonally by week 6.

The gene calls are TRBV12-5 and TRBJ2-3; D could derive from TRBD1 or TRBD2 (5 bases each). Here the sequenced sample was CD4+ or CD8+ T cells sorted from blood, taken in a trial of the OX40 agonist ivuxolimab. The sequence derives from an adult with an advanced solid tumor such as melanoma, head and neck, liver or kidney cancer. The CDR3 DNA reads TGTGCTAGTGTAGGGTGGGGGAGCACAGATACGCAGTATTTT. As protein: CASVGWGSTDTQYF.